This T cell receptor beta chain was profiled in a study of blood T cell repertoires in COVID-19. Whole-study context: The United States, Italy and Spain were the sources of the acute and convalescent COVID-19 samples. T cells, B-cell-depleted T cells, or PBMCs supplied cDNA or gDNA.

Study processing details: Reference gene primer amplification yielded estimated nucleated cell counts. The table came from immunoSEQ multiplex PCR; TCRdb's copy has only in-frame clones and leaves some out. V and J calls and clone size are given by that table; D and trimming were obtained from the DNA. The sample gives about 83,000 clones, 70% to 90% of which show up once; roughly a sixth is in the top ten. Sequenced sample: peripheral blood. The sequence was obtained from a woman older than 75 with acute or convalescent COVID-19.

CDR3: CASHPQGTGHSPLHF. Here the CDR3 DNA reads TGTGCCAGTCATCCCCAGGGGACAGGACATTCACCCCTCCACTTT. The chain combines TRBV18 with TRBJ1-6; 8 nucleotides agree with TRBD1. Unmatched junction bases numbered 12, after V lost 9 bases and J lost 8 bases. The CDR3 has 15 residues. The germline gives CDR1 KGHSH, CDR2 LQKENI.